Listed here are 21 T cell receptor beta chains from one sample, sequenced in a study of CD8 T cells in ankylosing spondylitis. Findings and limits, study-wide: A motif in TCR beta, a set of 8 or 9 highly homologous variants, appeared characteristic of ankylosing spondylitis blood.

TCRdb used MiXCR to reprocess the 5' RACE reads, holding one entry per CDR3 protein. Of 200,000 to 250,000 distinct CDR3 sequences in the sample, around 19% were seen once. Their antigens are not known. The sequencing sample was made of blood, either unsorted or a sorted T cell fraction (not recorded which). The receptor set was obtained from a male donor with ankylosing spondylitis.

The chain links TRBV9 to TRBJ1-2, with 7 bases aligning to TRBD1. V shed 3 bases, J shed 4 bases, and the junction held 9 bases outside the gene matches. CDR1 is SGDLS, CDR2 YYNGEE, per germline. The length of the CDR3 is 15 residues. This CDR3 is CASSATLQGGYGYTF. Written as DNA, the CDR3 is TGTGCCAGCAGCGCAACCCTCCAGGGGGGCTATGGCTACACCTTC.

This clonotype was counted ten times or more. The rearrangement links TRBV7-9 to TRBJ2-1; the D gene is possibly TRBD2 (7 bases). The CDR3 length is 15 residues. In germline, CDR1 is SEHNR, CDR2 FQNEAQ (reference sequence). Trimming took 5 bases from V and 2 from J, leaving 13 bases between them. CDR3 in DNA: TGTGCCAGCAGCCCCGCGGGGGCCACCTACAATGAGCAGTTCTTC. This encodes CASSPAGATYNEQFF. The variable domain in full, with the rest retrieved from reference TRBV7-9 and TRBJ2-1, is DTGVSQNPRHKITKRGQNVTFRCDPISEHNRLYWYRQTLGQGPEFLTYFQNEAQLEKSRLLSDRFSAERPKGSFSTLEIQRTEQGDSAMYLCASSPAGATYNEQFFGPGTRLTVL.

Many counts were recorded for this clonotype. This chain links TRBV12-3 or TRBV12-4 with TRBJ2-1, with TRBD2 matching over 7 bases. The junction had 5 bases not matched to a gene; V was cut back by 2 bases and J by 7 bases. This CDR3 is built from 14 residues. The CDR3 loop is CASSLMREPNEQFF. In DNA, the CDR3 is TGTGCCAGCAGTTTAATGCGGGAGCCGAATGAGCAGTTCTTC.

In this sample, this clonotype turned up many times. The CDR3 DNA follows: TGTGCCACCAGCGAAGCGGAAACCTACGAGCAGTACTTC. Translated: CATSEAETYEQYF. This chain uses TRBV6-2 or TRBV6-3 with TRBJ2-7; perhaps TRBD2 as D (5 bases). The CDR3 is made up of 13 amino acids. Germline V CDR1 and CDR2: MNHEY, SVGEGT. V shed 10 bases and J shed 2 bases, with 15 bases lying between them.

This clonotype was seen only a few times. V and J are TRBV25-1 and TRBJ1-5, with 9 bases aligning to TRBD1. CDR3 size: 15 residues. Unmatched junction bases numbered 8, after V lost 7 bases and J lost 4 bases. Per germline, CDR1 MGHDK and CDR2 SYGVNS. The CDR3 loop reads CASTPDRGRNQPQHF. CDR3 DNA sequence: TGTGCCAGCACCCCCGACAGGGGGAGAAATCAGCCCCAGCATTTT.

Ten or more counts support this clonotype. The chain employs TRBV20-1 and TRBJ2-7; D is ambiguous. V was cut by 3 bases and J by 0 bases, with 12 bases left in between. Germline V gene lookup returns CDR1 DFQATT and CDR2 SNEGSKA (reference sequence). The CDR3 spans 14 residues. The DNA for the CDR3 is TGCAGTGCTAGGGATGGGATATTCTCCTACGAGCAGTACTTC. Translation: CSARDGIFSYEQYF.

V gene TRBV27 combines with J gene TRBJ2-1; D may be TRBD1 (6 bases). V lost 5 bases and J lost 7, with 18 bases in between. The CDR3 loop spans 15 amino acids. Germline V lookup: CDR1 MNHEY, CDR2 SMNVEV (reference sequence). Here the CDR3 DNA reads TGTGCCAGCAGTAAAGACCGGGACATGCTGAATGAGCAGTTCTTC. It is translated as CASSKDRDMLNEQFF.

This sequence joins TRBV29-1 and TRBJ1-1, with D possibly being TRBD1 (5 bases). CDR3 length: 19 residues. Germline V CDR1 and CDR2: SQVTM, ANQGSEA. V lost 0 bases and J lost 2, with 25 bases in between. For the CDR3, the DNA is TGCAGCGTTGAAGATCCAGGGTGGTCCCACCTCACGCATAACACTGAAGCTTTCTTT. Translating it yields CSVEDPGWSHLTHNTEAFF.

The chain's CDR3 is CASSFRGPLTGEQYF. CDR3 in DNA: TGTGCCAGCAGTTTTAGGGGACCCCTGACGGGGGAGCAGTACTTC. V gene TRBV28 combines with J gene TRBJ2-7, with D tentatively TRBD1 or TRBD2 (5 bases each). This CDR3 is built from 15 residues. Deletions cut 3 bases from V and 7 bases from J, with 19 bases between. Germline CDR1 MDHEN, CDR2 SYDVKM.

This clonotype appeared a few times. The V call is TRBV25-1, the J call TRBJ2-2; maybe TRBD2 (6 bases). The CDR3 is made up of 16 amino acids. The germline gives CDR1 MGHDK, CDR2 SYGVNS. Between the trimmed V and J ends, which lost 1 base and 3 bases, there was a span of 12 bases. DNA for the CDR3: TGTGCCAGCAGTGAATGGGGGGAGTCGGACACCGGGGAGCTGTTTTTT. Its translation: CASSEWGESDTGELFF.

In regard to this clonotype: At one end the junction does not follow the germline gene, possibly because of a read error. The chain uses TRBV12-3 or TRBV12-4 and TRBJ2-1, with D possibly called TRBD1 or TRBD2 (5 bases each). The CDR3 is made up of 18 amino acids. CDR3 nucleotide sequence: TGTACCAGCAGTTCCGGGACCTCCGCAATAGATCACATGAGTGAGCAGTTCTTC. Encoded protein: CTSSSGTSAIDHMSEQFF.

The chain links TRBV6-1 to TRBJ2-1, with D perhaps matching TRBD2 (5 bases). Germline CDR1 reads MNHNS; CDR2 reads SASEGT. V gave up 6 bases and J gave up 10 bases, with 16 bases separating them. This CDR3 comprises 13 residues. CDR3 sequence reads: CASSPKTRGEQFF. CDR3 sequence (DNA): TGTGCCAGCAGCCCGAAGACTCGGGGAGAGCAGTTCTTC.

The rearrangement joins TRBV30 to TRBJ2-7, with 7 bases aligning to TRBD1. The ends lost 7 bases at V and 5 bases at J; junction bases unmatched: 8. Germline values: CDR1 GTSNPN, CDR2 SVGIG (reference sequence). The CDR3 is made up of 12 amino acids. The CDR3 protein is CAFQGELDEQYF. The CDR3 bases are TGTGCCTTCCAGGGGGAATTGGACGAGCAGTACTTC.

This clonotype has at least ten counts. This chain's CDR3 is CASNAAGGVDTEAFF. CDR3 sequence (DNA): TGTGCCAGCAACGCGGCGGGGGGGGTGGACACTGAAGCTTTCTTT. The chain couples TRBV12-3 or TRBV12-4 to TRBJ1-1; the D gene is possibly TRBD1 (5 bases). Trimming took off 7 bases at V and 3 bases at J, with 18 bases between the two ends. This CDR3 comprises 15 residues.

The chain is built from TRBV30 and TRBJ1-1; no definite D call. Germline V gene data show CDR1 as GTSNPN and CDR2 as SVGIG (reference sequence). The V and J ends lost 0 bases and 4 bases respectively, with 12 bases between them. The length of the CDR3 is 14 residues. Here the CDR3 DNA reads TGTGCCTGGAGTGTACTCCCCTGGAGCACTGAAGCTTTCTTT. Encoded protein: CAWSVLPWSTEAFF.

This clonotype was counted between two and nine times. V gene TRBV12-3 or TRBV12-4 combines with J gene TRBJ2-4; a possible D gene is TRBD2 (6 bases). Trimming took off 6 bases at V and 2 bases at J, with 14 bases between the two ends. The CDR3 runs to 15 residues. This CDR3 is CASRRASAPKNIQYF. In DNA, the CDR3 is TGTGCCAGCAGACGAGCTAGCGCCCCCAAAAACATTCAGTACTTC.

Details on this clonotype: Since a much larger clone is just one base distant, this may be a read error. This chain connects TRBV4-3 to TRBJ2-2; 9 bases map to TRBD1. Germline V CDR1 and CDR2: LGHNA, YSLEER. CDR3 length equals 15 residues. The CDR3 sequence is CSSSQAGTGTGELFF. For the CDR3, the DNA is TGCTCCAGCAGCCAAGCCGGGACAGGGACCGGGGAGCTGTTTTTT.

This rearrangement joins TRBV7-2 to TRBJ2-7; D is possibly TRBD2 (5 bases). The CDR3 spans 15 residues. Germline CDR1 and CDR2: SGHTA and FQGNSA. Between the trimmed V and J ends, which lost 1 base and 6 bases, there was a span of 16 bases. DNA for the CDR3: TGTGCCAGCAGCTTAGTGGCAGGAGAGGCGGGCGAGCAGTACTTC. The encoded protein is CASSLVAGEAGEQYF.

Only a few counts were recorded for this clonotype. The rearrangement links TRBV24-1 to TRBJ1-1, with D possibly being TRBD1 (5 bases). Between the trimmed V and J ends, which lost 1 base and 3 bases, there was a span of 8 bases. From germline, CDR1 is KGHDR and CDR2 SFDVKD. The CDR3 contains 14 residues. The CDR3 DNA sequence: TGTGCCACCAGTGATTTTGGGGGGGACACTGAAGCTTTCTTT. Translation gives CATSDFGGDTEAFF.

V usage is TRBV12-3 or TRBV12-4 and J usage is TRBJ2-1, with D possibly being TRBD1 (6 bases). The CDR3 is 12 amino acids. V dropped 6 bases and J dropped 8 bases, with 11 bases sitting between them. CDR3 nucleotides: TGTGCCAGCAGCGGACAGAGCTATGAGCAGTTCTTC. It is translated as CASSGQSYEQFF.

Here the CDR3 reads CAISESIKNEQFF. The CDR3 DNA sequence: TGTGCCATCAGTGAGTCGATAAAGAATGAGCAGTTCTTC. The chain has TRBV10-3 and TRBJ2-1, with D uncertain. Germline V gene data show CDR1 as ENHRY and CDR2 as SYGVKD. The CDR3 contains 13 residues. Trimming pared 0 bases from V and 7 bases from J, leaving 7 bases between.